The T cell receptor beta chain described here comes from a study of T cell responses to AZD1222 COVID-19 vaccine (dated by TCRdb to 2020 to 2023). With respect to the entire study: A total of about 240 trial participants underwent TCR sequencing, of whom 200 to 220 received two doses of AZD1222 and some 25 received two doses of the MenACWY control vaccine. Enrollment into the trials was organized by age into subgroups of 18-55, 56-69 and 70-plus years, and those subgroups contained approximately 150, 30 and 60 TCR-sequenced participants, respectively. The full study reports these points: Conclusions about previously exposed vaccinees are limited, since just five to seven AZD1222 recipients were seropositive for SARS-CoV-2 at baseline. After two AZD1222 doses, both the breadth and the depth of spike-specific TCRs were significantly higher than at day 0 and than in MenACWY recipients. No day 14 peak-response samples were available, so repertoires were characterized only after the peak T cell response. Reportedly, almost half of the unique spike-specific TCRs recognized epitopes lying outside the regions that are mutated in the B.1.351 and B.1.1.7 variants. The 56-69-year group was small, and its depth increase did not reach significance, likely because of low power. Vaccine-associated CD4 TCRs spanned the whole spike protein, with dominant responses in regions 160-218 and 743-854. Participants were mostly white British, with more females than males. The authors suggested clonal diversity may have been underestimated.

The sample's time point label, decoded: about 28 days (+/-7) after the second vaccine dose. AZD1222 recipients given second doses at about 4 weeks or at about 12 weeks were pooled, since spike-specific TCR depth and breadth were not found to differ between the two schedules. The vaccinee samples were drawn from two UK trials, COV001 and COV002, one of which was a single-blind randomized controlled phase 2/3 trial testing AZD1222 (ChAdOx1 nCoV-19) in healthy adults. Trial participant PBMC samples were collected at day 0 and day 28 after the second dose for TCRbeta chain sequencing. Regarding this clone: The antigen it binds to is not known. Qualities for individual bases were not recorded, and no much larger clone is one base off.

The CDR3 regions of human TCRbeta chains were analyzed by immunosequencing. The study's processing was this. Repertoire TCRs were matched against a reference library of SARS-CoV-2-specific TCRs generated with the MIRA antigen-specificity platform. Breadth was defined as the fraction of unique TCRs that were SARS-CoV-2-associated, and depth was defined as the fraction of total T cells that were SARS-CoV-2-associated. Using the MIRA data, each spike-specific TCR was mapped to the spike region that the TCR reacts to and placed in a CD4 or CD8 class. Log10-transformed breadth and depth values were compared by one-way ANOVA with Sidak's multiple comparisons tests. TCRdb carries this immuneACCESS record with in-frame sequences only. Its versions omit some clonotypes, under half of them owing to an unresolved V gene in the studies checked, with the rest unexplained. V and J calls and clone size come straight from that table; D and trimming were deduced from the DNA. Across this sample there are about 150,000 clones, with 90% to 95% seen only once. 3.8% of the sample goes to the ten largest clones.

Sequenced material: peripheral blood, taken 28 days after the second AZD1222 dose. The source of this sequence is an adult who received the AZD1222 COVID-19 vaccine.

The DNA sequence follows: TGTGCCAGCAGCTTCCTAGCGGGAGCAGGCCAAGAGACCCAGTACTTC. Protein translation: CASSFLAGAGQETQYF. Here the chain combines TRBV7-2 and TRBJ2-5, with 10 bases in between that match TRBD2. The germline V gene yields SGHTA for CDR1 and FQGNSA for CDR2. V and J are trimmed by 3 bases and 1 base, and the gene matches miss 5 bases of the junction. Spanning cysteine to phenylalanine, the CDR3 consists of 16 amino acids. The read is trimmed to its CDR3 DNA, 48 bases read in frame from base 1. Reference TRBV7-2 and TRBJ2-5 proteins supply the regions before and after the CDR3; the full variable domain is: GAGVSQSPSNKVTEKGKDVELRCDPISGHTALYWYRQSLGQGLEFLIYFQGNSAPDKSGLPSDRFSAERTGGSVSTLTIQRTQQEDSAVYLCASSFLAGAGQETQYFGPGTRLLVL.